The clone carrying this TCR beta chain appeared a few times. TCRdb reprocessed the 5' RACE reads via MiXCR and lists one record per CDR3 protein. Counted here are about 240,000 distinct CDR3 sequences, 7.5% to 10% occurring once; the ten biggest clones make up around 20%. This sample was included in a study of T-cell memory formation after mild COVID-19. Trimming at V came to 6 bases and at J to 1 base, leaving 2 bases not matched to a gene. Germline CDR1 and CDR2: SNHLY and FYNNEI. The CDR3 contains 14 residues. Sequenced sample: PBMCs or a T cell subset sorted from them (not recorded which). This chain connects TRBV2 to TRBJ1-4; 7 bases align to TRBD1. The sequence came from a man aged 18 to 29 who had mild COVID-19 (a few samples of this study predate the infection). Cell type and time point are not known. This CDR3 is CASSDRVTNEKLFF. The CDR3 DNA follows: TGTGCCAGCAGCGACAGGGTAACTAATGAAAAACTGTTTTTT. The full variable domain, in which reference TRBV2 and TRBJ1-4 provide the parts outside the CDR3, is EPEVTQTPSHQVTQMGQEVILRCVPISNHLYFYWYRQILGQKVEFLVSFYNNEISEKSEIFDDQFSVERPDGSNFTLKIRSTKLEDSAMYFCASSDRVTNEKLFFGSGTQLSVL.